These 27 T cell receptor beta chains were sequenced from one sample in a study of CD8+ T cells in alopecia areata. Investigators isolated RNA and reverse transcribed it into cDNA to act as the sequencing template. Data came from immunoSEQ multiplex PCR; TCRdb stores just in-frame clones and leaves some out. This sample has around 100,000 clones, with just over 70% found just once. Indicated treatment: oral pan-JAK inhibitor, 5-10 mg twice daily. The specimen comprised CD8+ T cells sorted from blood, sampled around week 46, from a patient treated with tofacitinib. The receptors come from a human donor with alopecia areata.

The chain combines TRBV6-5 with TRBJ2-3; no reliable D call. V was shortened by 6 bases and J by 4 bases, with 8 bases between the two germline ends. The CDR3 is 12 amino acids. Germline CDR1 and CDR2: MNHEY and SVGAGI. CDR3 sequence: CASRKSPDTQYF. Written as DNA, the CDR3 is TGTGCCAGCAGGAAGAGTCCAGATACGCAGTATTTT.

CDR3 amino acids: CASNVDRGEADTQYF. The CDR3 DNA reads as TGTGCCAGCAATGTTGACAGGGGTGAAGCGGATACGCAGTATTTT. The V gene is TRBV2, the J gene TRBJ2-3, with 8 positions matching TRBD1. From germline, CDR1 is SNHLY and CDR2 FYNNEI. This CDR3 is 15 amino acids long. V shed 7 bases and J 6 bases; nucleotides not matched to a gene: 12.

The rearrangement links TRBV5-6 to TRBJ2-7; D call uncertain. CDR1 SGHDT and CDR2 YYEEEE come from the germline V gene. The CDR3 runs to 14 residues. V shed 2 bases and J shed 7 bases, with 16 bases lying between them. The CDR3 DNA sequence: TGTGCCAGCAGCTTTGCCGGCCCCGGTGAGGAGCAGTACTTC. Its translation: CASSFAGPGEEQYF. Complete variable domain (other parts from reference TRBV5-6 and TRBJ2-7): DAGVTQSPTHLIKTRGQQVTLRCSPKSGHDTVSWYQQALGQGPQFIFQYYEEEERQRGNFPDRFSGHQFPNYSSELNVNALLLGDSALYLCASSFAGPGEEQYFGPGTRLTVT.

The V gene is TRBV4-3, the J gene TRBJ1-6, with a possible D match to TRBD1 (6 bases). Germline CDR1 LGHNA, CDR2 YSLEER. The V gene lost 0 bases and the J gene lost 8 bases, with 11 bases spanning the gap. There are 15 residues in the CDR3. CDR3 amino acids: CASSQDQGYDSPLHF. The DNA for the CDR3 is TGCGCCAGCAGCCAAGATCAGGGGTATGATTCACCCCTCCACTTT.

In nucleotides, the CDR3 is TGCGCCAGCAGCCAAGATCCGCCACAGGGGCGAAACACTGAAGCTTTCTTT. Translating it yields CASSQDPPQGRNTEAFF. The chain links TRBV4-1 to TRBJ1-1; TRBD1 matches at 7 bases. The CDR3 has 17 amino acids. Germline lookup yields CDR1 MGHRA and CDR2 YSYEKL. Germline trimming cut 0 bases from V and 2 bases from J; bases unmatched to any gene: 9.

The chain's CDR3 is CASTASGTGNQPQHF. In DNA, the CDR3 is TGTGCCAGTACCGCATCCGGGACAGGGAATCAGCCCCAGCATTTT. The rearrangement uses TRBV19 and TRBJ1-5, with 9 bases aligning to TRBD1. CDR1 and CDR2 from the germline V gene are LNHDA and SQIVND (reference sequence). The CDR3 runs 15 residues. V gave up 7 bases and J gave up 4 bases; unmatched junction bases: 8.

A remark on this clone: The sample contains more than one DNA sequence encoding this CDR3. J is TRBJ2-7 and V is TRBV19; D is possibly TRBD1 (5 bases). The germline gives CDR1 LNHDA, CDR2 SQIVND (reference sequence). This CDR3 is 13 amino acids long. The ends were cut back, 3 bases at V and 1 base at J, with 7 bases in the middle. The CDR3 nucleotides read TGTGCCAGTAGTATGGACACTTCCTACGAGCAGTACTTC. It codes for CASSMDTSYEQYF.

The chain couples TRBV7-9 to TRBJ2-2; 12 bases fit TRBD2. Germline V gene data show CDR1 as SEHNR and CDR2 as FQNEAQ (reference sequence). CDR3 size: 14 residues. Trimming took 4 bases from V and 7 from J; bases not matched to a gene: 1. CDR3 coding DNA: TGTGCCAGCAGCTCGACTAGCGGGGGCGGGGAGCTGTTTTTT. Encoded protein: CASSSTSGGGELFF.

This clone has more than one count but fewer than ten. V is TRBV30 and J is TRBJ1-2; TRBD1 aligns across 8 bases. The CDR3 covers 13 residues. After removal of 2 bases from V and 4 bases from J, the junction contained 3 bases not matched to a gene. CDR1 GTSNPN and CDR2 SVGIG come from the germline V gene (reference sequence). This CDR3 is CAWSPGTGYGYTF. CDR3 in DNA: TGTGCCTGGAGTCCTGGGACAGGCTATGGCTACACCTTC.

The rearrangement joins TRBV19 to TRBJ1-2; D unresolved. The CDR3 has 13 amino acids. V lost 5 bases to trimming and J lost 7 bases, with 14 bases between them. The germline gives CDR1 LNHDA, CDR2 SQIVND (reference sequence). The CDR3 DNA reads TGTGCCAGTAGTCCGGGATCCTTTGGTGGCTACACCTTC. Its translation is CASSPGSFGGYTF. The variable domain in full, completed from reference TRBV19 and TRBJ1-2, reads DGGITQSPKYLFRKEGQNVTLSCEQNLNHDAMYWYRQDPGQGLRLIYYSQIVNDFQKGDIAEGYSVSREKKESFPLTVTSAQKNPTAFYLCASSPGSFGGYTFGSGTRLTVV.

This chain links TRBV2 with TRBJ2-7; 8 nucleotides align to TRBD1. CDR3 size: 15 residues. V dropped 6 bases and J dropped 6; count of bases not matched to a gene: 13. Germline loops: CDR1 SNHLY, CDR2 FYNNEI. The chain's CDR3 is CASSYPGAGGFEQYF. CDR3 DNA sequence: TGTGCCAGCAGCTACCCCGGGGCAGGGGGCTTCGAGCAGTACTTC.

The J gene is TRBJ2-1, the V gene TRBV29-1; a weak D match, TRBD2 (6 bases). From germline, CDR1 is SQVTM and CDR2 ANQGSEA. V was clipped by 7 bases and J by 1 base, with 14 bases between them. This CDR3 is built from 14 residues. The CDR3 region has the DNA TGCAGCGGCGGGGACGCCTCGTCCTACAATGAGCAGTTCTTC. It encodes CSGGDASSYNEQFF.

The chain has TRBV5-6 and TRBJ2-1; perhaps TRBD2 as D (6 bases). This CDR3 comprises 16 residues. The germline gives CDR1 SGHDT, CDR2 YYEEEE. The ends were cut back, 4 bases at V and 2 bases at J, with 16 bases in the middle. Written as DNA, the CDR3 is TGTGCCAGCAGCCTGCCTCTAGCGTCTCCCTACAATGAGCAGTTCTTC. Encoded protein: CASSLPLASPYNEQFF.

This sequence joins TRBV27 and TRBJ2-1, with a weak D call TRBD1 (6 bases). Trimming left V 10 bases short and J 7 bases short, with 8 bases between. CDR3 size: 10 residues. Germline V gene lookup returns CDR1 MNHEY and CDR2 SMNVEV (reference sequence). CDR3 region: CATRGNEQFF. The CDR3 DNA sequence: TGTGCCACAAGGGGGAATGAGCAGTTCTTC.

The J gene is TRBJ2-7, the V gene TRBV7-2; 8 nucleotides agree with TRBD1. Germline V gene data show CDR1 as SGHTA and CDR2 as FQGNSA. The CDR3 sequence is 17 residues long. V gave up 5 bases and J gave up 0 bases; unmatched junction bases: 12. CDR3 region: CASSARQGRQSSYEQYF. In DNA, the CDR3 is TGTGCCAGCAGCGCCAGACAGGGGCGCCAGAGCTCCTACGAGCAGTACTTC.

The chain uses TRBV30 and TRBJ1-4, with a possible D match to TRBD1 (6 bases). Germline loops: CDR1 GTSNPN, CDR2 SVGIG (reference sequence). The CDR3 loop spans 13 amino acids. Trimming shortened V by 0 bases and J by 4 bases, and 6 bases separated the two germline ends. The CDR3 here is CAWSVDSNEKLFF. CDR3 in DNA: TGTGCCTGGAGTGTGGACAGTAATGAAAAACTGTTTTTT.

This clone was counted a few times. V gene TRBV6-5 combines with J gene TRBJ2-2; no clear D. The CDR3 is 14 residues long. Germline loops: CDR1 MNHEY, CDR2 SVGAGI. The V end was cut by 5 bases, the J end by 3 bases, with 10 bases between. The CDR3 coding sequence is TGTGCCAGCAGTGATGGGCATCACACCGGGGAGCTGTTTTTT. Its translation is CASSDGHHTGELFF.

This clone was seen a few times. The chain is built from TRBV4-3 and TRBJ2-7, with 9 bases that match TRBD1. CDR3 size: 15 residues. Losses at the gene ends were 0 bases for V and 4 bases for J; bases not matched to a gene: 4. CDR1 LGHNA and CDR2 YSLEER come from the germline V gene. The CDR3 region is CASSQDRGTGYEQYF. CDR3 nucleotide sequence: TGCGCCAGCAGCCAAGACAGAGGGACAGGGTACGAGCAGTACTTC.

J is TRBJ2-1 and V is TRBV15; no reliable D call. The CDR3 runs to 12 residues. The germline V gene has CDR1 LNHNV and CDR2 YYDKDF (reference sequence). Trimming removed 1 base from V and 7 bases from J, with 5 bases in between. CDR3 in DNA: TGTGCCACCAGCAGAGCAGCGAATGAGCAGTTCTTC. The encoded protein is CATSRAANEQFF.

The rearrangement links TRBV7-3 to TRBJ2-3; D is ambiguous. Germline loops: CDR1 SGHTA, CDR2 FQGTGA. V was shortened by 3 bases and J by 7 bases, with 5 bases between the two germline ends. This CDR3 is built from 11 residues. This chain's CDR3 is CASSLINTQYF. The DNA of the CDR3 is TGTGCCAGCAGCTTGATAAATACGCAGTATTTT.

The V and J genes are TRBV7-9 and TRBJ2-7, with 10 positions matching TRBD1. Germline V CDR1 and CDR2: SEHNR, FQNEAQ (reference sequence). The ends lost 5 bases at V and 2 bases at J; junction bases unmatched: 6. This CDR3 spans 15 amino acids. For the CDR3, the DNA is TGTGCCAGCAGCCCCGGGGACAGGGGAACCTACGAGCAGTACTTC. This encodes CASSPGDRGTYEQYF. Based on the CDR3 plus reference TRBV7-9 and TRBJ2-7, the full variable domain is DTGVSQNPRHKITKRGQNVTFRCDPISEHNRLYWYRQTLGQGPEFLTYFQNEAQLEKSRLLSDRFSAERPKGSFSTLEIQRTEQGDSAMYLCASSPGDRGTYEQYFGPGTRLTVT.

Remarks on this clone: Mismatch with germline at one junction end may stem from a read error. The chain joins TRBV2 to TRBJ2-7; the D gene is possibly TRBD2 (6 bases). The CDR3 is 12 amino acids. Germline lookup yields CDR1 SNHLY and CDR2 FYNNEI. The CDR3 here is CVSGRGTYEQYF. For the CDR3, the DNA is TGTGTCAGCGGTCGGGGGACCTACGAGCAGTACTTC.

This clone was recorded only once. The gene calls are TRBV29-1 and TRBJ2-3; 10 positions agree with TRBD1. The germline V gene has CDR1 SQVTM and CDR2 ANQGSEA. The CDR3 has 15 residues. V was clipped by 6 bases and J by 4 bases; unmatched bases: 10. The CDR3 nucleotides are TGCAGCGTCACCCCGGGACAGGGGTGGGCAGATACGCAGTATTTT. As protein: CSVTPGQGWADTQYF.

The rearrangement uses TRBV28 and TRBJ1-2; TRBD1 aligns across 8 bases. The CDR3 extends over 12 amino acids. Germline CDR1 and CDR2: MDHEN and SYDVKM. Trimming took 10 bases from V and 3 from J; bases not matched to a gene: 4. CDR3 amino acids: CAIVTGDYGYTF. The CDR3 coding sequence is TGTGCCATCGTGACAGGGGACTATGGCTACACCTTC.

V gene TRBV18 combines with J gene TRBJ2-1; TRBD1 matches at 9 bases. The CDR3 is 15 residues long. Germline V gene sequence: CDR1 KGHSH, CDR2 LQKENI. J lost 3 bases, V lost 4 bases, and 4 bases had no gene match. The CDR3 loop is CASSLPGQGYNEQFF. The DNA for the CDR3 is TGTGCCAGCTCACTCCCGGGACAGGGCTACAATGAGCAGTTCTTC. Drawing the rest from reference TRBV18 and TRBJ2-1, the complete variable domain is NAGVMQNPRHLVRRRGQEARLRCSPMKGHSHVYWYRQLPEEGLKFMVYLQKENIIDESGMPKERFSAEFPKEGPSILRIQQVVRGDSAAYFCASSLPGQGYNEQFFGPGTRLTVL.

This clone showed up just once. The chain employs TRBV7-3 and TRBJ2-1; 10 positions agree with TRBD2. From germline, CDR1 is SGHTA and CDR2 FQGTGA. The ends lost 5 bases at V and 3 bases at J; junction bases unmatched: 7. The length of the CDR3 is 16 residues. CDR3 region: CASSPIAGGSYNEQFF. The CDR3 coding sequence is TGTGCCAGCAGCCCAATAGCGGGGGGAAGCTACAATGAGCAGTTCTTC.

V and J are TRBV5-1 and TRBJ2-7, with 7 bases identical to TRBD1. J was trimmed by 1 base and V by 7 bases; bases with no gene match: 5. This CDR3 contains 13 residues. From germline, CDR1 is SGHRS and CDR2 YFSETQ. The CDR3 DNA sequence: TGCGCCAGCGGACAGGCTTCATCCTACGAGCAGTACTTC. Translating it yields CASGQASSYEQYF.